This TCR beta chain was identified in a study of T cells after yellow fever vaccination. Study-wide results and caveats: Weaker overall was a secondary response that nonetheless peaked faster, on day 5 versus 15. Post-booster repertoires again held most primary-vaccination clones (roughly 95% CD4, roughly 88% CD8). Researchers cautioned that FACS-sorted repertoires could harbor abundant clonotypes contaminating from the bulk population.

Comments on this clonotype: Its antigen remains unidentified.

One entry per CDR3 protein, called by TCRdb with MiXCR from the 5' RACE reads. The sample shows approximately 300,000 distinct CDR3 sequences, around 11% of them seen only once. The clonotype was recovered from a young man who received the YFV17D yellow fever vaccine. The material sequenced was CD4+ T cells sorted from PBMCs, taken 45 days after the yellow fever booster vaccination.

CDR3 loop: CASRISIQTGELFF. CDR3 in DNA: TGTGCCAGTAGGATCTCCATCCAAACCGGGGAGCTGTTTTTT. This chain uses TRBV19 with TRBJ2-2; no reliable D call. This CDR3 comprises 14 residues. Germline V CDR1 and CDR2: LNHDA, SQIVND (reference sequence). V shed 6 bases and J shed 5 bases, with 13 bases lying between them.